This T cell receptor (beta chain) was obtained from a study of blood T cell repertoires in COVID-19. Study in general: T cells, B-cell-depleted T cells, or PBMCs supplied cDNA or gDNA.

From germline, CDR1 is MGHDK and CDR2 SYGVNS. Trimming took 2 bases from V and 12 from J, leaving 8 bases between them. This CDR3 has 12 residues. How the authors handled the data: For nucleated cells, counts were estimated from reference gene primer amplification. The protocol was immunoSEQ multiplex PCR, while the TCRdb copy is restricted to in-frame clones and leaves out a portion. V, J and clone size are those of that table, while D and trimming were read from the DNA. The table shows 200,000 to 250,000 clones, with 86% occurring only once. Sequencing was carried out using peripheral blood. The TCR comes from a man aged 60-69 years with acute or convalescent COVID-19. This chain links TRBV25-1 with TRBJ1-6, with D maybe TRBD1 (6 bases). In nucleotides, the CDR3 is TGTGCCAGCAGTGAAGGGGGCATACCCCTCCACTTT. Encoded protein: CASSEGGIPLHF.